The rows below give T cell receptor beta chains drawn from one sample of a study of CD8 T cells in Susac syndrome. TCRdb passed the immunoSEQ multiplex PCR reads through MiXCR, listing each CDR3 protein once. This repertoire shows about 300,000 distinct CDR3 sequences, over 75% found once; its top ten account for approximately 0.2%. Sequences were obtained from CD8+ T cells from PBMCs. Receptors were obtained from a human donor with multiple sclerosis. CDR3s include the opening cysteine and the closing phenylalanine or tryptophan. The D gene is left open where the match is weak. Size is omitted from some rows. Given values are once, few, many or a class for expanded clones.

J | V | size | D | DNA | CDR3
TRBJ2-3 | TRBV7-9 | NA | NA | TGTGCCAGCAGCGCCCATCCGGGGGACGGGCCAGATACGCAGTATTTT | CASSAHPGDGPDTQYF
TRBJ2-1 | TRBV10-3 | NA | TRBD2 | TGTGCCACCGAAGGTAGCGGGAGCGGTTATGAGCAGTTCTTC | CATEGSGSGYEQFF
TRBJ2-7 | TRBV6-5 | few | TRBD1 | TGTGCCAGCAGTTACTCGACAGGGAACGAGCAGTACTTC | CASSYSTGNEQYF
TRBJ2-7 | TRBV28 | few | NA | TGTGCCAGCAGTTTACTACCGAGTAATACCTACGAGCAGTACTTC | CASSLLPSNTYEQYF
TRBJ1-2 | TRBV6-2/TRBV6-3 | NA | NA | TGTGCCAGCAGTTACTCGGGACTGCAGAACTATGGCTACACCTTC | CASSYSGLQNYGYTF
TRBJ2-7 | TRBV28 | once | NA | TGTGCCAGCAGTTTGCCCCCTCCGGGGCGGACCTACGAGCAGTACTTC | CASSLPPPGRTYEQYF
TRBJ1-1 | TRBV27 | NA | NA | TGTGCCAGCAGCAACACGAGGGACGAAGCTTTCTTT | CASSNTRDEAFF
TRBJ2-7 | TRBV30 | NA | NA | TGTGCCTGGACAGAGGGCAGGAGCTACGAGCAGTACTTC | CAWTEGRSYEQYF
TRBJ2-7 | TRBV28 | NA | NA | TGTGCCAGCACCCCGTGGTGGGATTCGACCTACGAGCAGTACTTC | CASTPWWDSTYEQYF
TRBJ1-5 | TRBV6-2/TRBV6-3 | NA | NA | TGTGCCAGCAGCTGGACAGTCAATCAGCCCCAGCATTTT | CASSWTVNQPQHF
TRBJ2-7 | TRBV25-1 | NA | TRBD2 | TGTGCCAGCAGTGGGGACTACTCCTACGAGCAGTACTTC | CASSGDYSYEQYF
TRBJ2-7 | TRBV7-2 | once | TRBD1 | TGTGCCAGCAGCTTCCCTCCGGGACAGGCGACCTACGAGCAGTACTTC | CASSFPPGQATYEQYF
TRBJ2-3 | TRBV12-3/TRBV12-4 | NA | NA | TGTGCCAGCAGCTGCGGAGGCGCGGCAGATACGCAGTATTTT | CASSCGGAADTQYF
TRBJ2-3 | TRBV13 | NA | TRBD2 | TGTGCCAGCAGCTTAAGTCTAGCGGGTACAGATACGCAGTATTTT | CASSLSLAGTDTQYF
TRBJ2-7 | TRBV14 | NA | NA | TGTGCCAGCAGCCAAGTGTCCAGGGCCCGCTACGAGCAGTACTTC | CASSQVSRARYEQYF
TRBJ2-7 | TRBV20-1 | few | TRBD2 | TGCAGTGCTAGGGTCCTAGCGGGAGGCGAGCAGTACTTC | CSARVLAGGEQYF
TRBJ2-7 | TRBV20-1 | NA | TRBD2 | TGCAGTGCAACGGGGCGGGAGGACTACGAGCAGTACTTC | CSATGREDYEQYF
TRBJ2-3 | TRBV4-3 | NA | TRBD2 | TGCGCCAGCAGCCCTCTCTCCGGGACTAGCGGGAGGGCCCTTACAGATACGCAGTATTTT | CASSPLSGTSGRALTDTQYF
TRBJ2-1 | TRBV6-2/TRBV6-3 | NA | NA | TGTGCCAGCAGTTATCGGGAGACCTCCTACAATGAGCAGTTCTTC | CASSYRETSYNEQFF
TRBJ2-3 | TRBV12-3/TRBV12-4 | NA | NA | TGTGCCAGCAGTTTAGGGCCCCTAGTCCCCACAGATACGCAGTATTTT | CASSLGPLVPTDTQYF
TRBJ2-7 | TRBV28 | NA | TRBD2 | TGTGCCAGCAGTTTAGGGACTAGCGACGGAAGGGAGCAGTACTTC | CASSLGTSDGREQYF
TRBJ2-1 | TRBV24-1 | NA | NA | TGTGCCACCAGTGACCTAATATACAATGAGCAGTTCTTC | CATSDLIYNEQFF
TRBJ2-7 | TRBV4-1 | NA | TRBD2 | TGCGCCAGCAGCCAAGACGAACTAGCGGGACTTCTTAGCTCCTACGAGCAGTACTTC | CASSQDELAGLLSSYEQYF
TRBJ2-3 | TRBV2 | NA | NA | TGTGCCAGCAGCGAAACTAGTGAGTTAGGGGATACGCAGTATTTT | CASSETSELGDTQYF
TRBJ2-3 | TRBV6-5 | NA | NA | TGTGCCAGCAGTTACTCGGAGGATACGCAGTATTTT | CASSYSEDTQYF
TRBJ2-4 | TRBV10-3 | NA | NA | TGTGCCATCAGTGAGACGGGAGAGGCAACCAAAAACATTCAGTACTTC | CAISETGEATKNIQYF
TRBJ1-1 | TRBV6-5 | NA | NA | TGTGCCAGCAGTTACGGGCCGCTGGAACCTGAAGCTTTCTTT | CASSYGPLEPEAFF
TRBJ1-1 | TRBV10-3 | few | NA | TGTGCCATCGGACACCCCGGGGGCTCGACTTTCTTT | CAIGHPGGSTFF
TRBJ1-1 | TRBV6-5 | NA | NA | TGTGCCAGCAGGCCGTCCCCGAACACTGAAGCTTTCTTT | CASRPSPNTEAFF
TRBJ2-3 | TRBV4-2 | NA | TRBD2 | TGTGCCAGCAGCCTACCAGGTCCAAGCGAAGCCCCGGGACTAGCGGGAGGGTCAGATACGCAGTATTTT | CASSLPGPSEAPGLAGGSDTQYF
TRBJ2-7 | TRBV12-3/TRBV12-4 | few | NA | TGTGCCAGCAGTTCGTGGACAGCTTCGAACTACGAGCAGTACTTC | CASSSWTASNYEQYF
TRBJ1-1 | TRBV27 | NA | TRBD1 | TGTGCCAGCAGTGTCGGGACAGCCCTTAACACTGAAGCTTTCTTT | CASSVGTALNTEAFF
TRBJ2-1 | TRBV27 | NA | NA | TGTGCCAGCAGTTTATTCCCCGCGACTAGTATAGGCAATGAGCAGTTCTTC | CASSLFPATSIGNEQFF
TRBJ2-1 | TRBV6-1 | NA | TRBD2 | TGTGCCAGCAGCCCGAAGCGGGATGGTAGCTCCTACAATGAGCAGTTCTTC | CASSPKRDGSSYNEQFF
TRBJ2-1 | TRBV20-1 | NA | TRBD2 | TGCAGTGAGGAGCGGGAGTCCCACAATGAGCAGTTCTTC | CSEERESHNEQFF
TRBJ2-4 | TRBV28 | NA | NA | TGTGCCAGCAGTTTAAGGTCTAGGCTGGCGGGAGCCAAAAACATTCAGTACTTC | CASSLRSRLAGAKNIQYF
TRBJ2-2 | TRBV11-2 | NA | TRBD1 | TGTGCCAGCAGCTCGTTCCGGGACAGGGGAGAAACCGGGGAGCTGTTTTTT | CASSSFRDRGETGELFF
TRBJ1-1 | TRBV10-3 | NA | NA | TGTGCCATCAGTGAGTCGAAGGTTAACACTGAAGCTTTCTTT | CAISESKVNTEAFF
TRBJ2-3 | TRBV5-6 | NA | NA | TGTGCCAGCACCATTGGCGGGATCAGCACAGATACGCAGTATTTT | CASTIGGISTDTQYF
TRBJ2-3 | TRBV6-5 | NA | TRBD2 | TGTGCCAGCGGGAGGGCCGCAGGAGATACGCAGTATTTT | CASGRAAGDTQYF
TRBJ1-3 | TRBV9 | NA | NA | TGTGCCAGCAGCGTAGCTCGGGGTGTTGGAAACACCATATATTTT | CASSVARGVGNTIYF
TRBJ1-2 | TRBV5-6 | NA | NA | TGTGCCAGCAGCTTGGCCCGGGGGGGAACTCAACCTAACTATGGCTACACCTTC | CASSLARGGTQPNYGYTF
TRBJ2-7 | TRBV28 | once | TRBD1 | TGTGCCAGCAGTACCCCGACAGGGACGTACGAGCAGTACTTC | CASSTPTGTYEQYF
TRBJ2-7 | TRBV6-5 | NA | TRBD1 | TGTGCCAGCAGTTACTCGGGACAGGGCGACTACGAGCAGTACTTC | CASSYSGQGDYEQYF
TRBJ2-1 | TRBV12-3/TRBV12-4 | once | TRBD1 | TGTGCCAGCATCCCTGGGACAGGAGGAGACAATGAGCAGTTCTTC | CASIPGTGGDNEQFF
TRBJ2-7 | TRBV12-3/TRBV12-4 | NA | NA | TGTGCCAGCAGTTTACCCCCTGGTAGCGGTTACGAGCAGTACTTC | CASSLPPGSGYEQYF
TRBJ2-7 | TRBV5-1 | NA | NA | TGCGCCAGCAGTCCGAGACTAGGCCTGTGGGAGCAGTACTTC | CASSPRLGLWEQYF
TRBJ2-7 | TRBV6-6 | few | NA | TGTGCCAGCAGTTACAAGGGGGGCAACGAGCAGTACTTC | CASSYKGGNEQYF